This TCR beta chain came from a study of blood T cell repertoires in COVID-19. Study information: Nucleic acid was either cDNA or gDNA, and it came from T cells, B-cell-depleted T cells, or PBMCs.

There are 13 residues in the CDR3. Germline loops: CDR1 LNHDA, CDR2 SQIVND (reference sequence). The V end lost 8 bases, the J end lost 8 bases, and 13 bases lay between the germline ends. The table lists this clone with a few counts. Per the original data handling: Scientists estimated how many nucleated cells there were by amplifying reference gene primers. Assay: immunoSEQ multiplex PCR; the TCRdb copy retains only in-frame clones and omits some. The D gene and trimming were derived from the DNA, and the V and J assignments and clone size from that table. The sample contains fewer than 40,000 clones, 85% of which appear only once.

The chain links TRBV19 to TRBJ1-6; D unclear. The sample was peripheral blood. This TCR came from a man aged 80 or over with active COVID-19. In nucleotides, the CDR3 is TGTGCCAGTTCCTCGGTCCGTGATTCACCCCTCCACTTT. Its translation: CASSSVRDSPLHF.